The rows below give T cell receptor beta chains drawn from one sample of a study of blood T cell repertoires in COVID-19. Only in-frame clones appear in the TCRdb table, and some are missing; sequencing was by immunoSEQ multiplex PCR. The sample holds about 21,000 clones, over 75% seen once. Sequenced: peripheral blood. The source of these receptors is a human donor in a cohort sampled during active COVID-19. CDR3s include the opening cysteine and the closing phenylalanine or tryptophan. D genes are given only for firm matches. A row's size may be missing; if present it is once, few, many or a size class.

j_gene,v_gene,abundance,d_gene,CDR3aa,CDR3nt
TRBJ2-7,TRBV6-6,NA,NA,CASSYSIRGSYEQYF,TGTGCCAGCAGTTACTCGATACGCGGTTCCTACGAGCAGTACTTC
TRBJ2-5,TRBV7-3,NA,TRBD2,CASSLKLADYPQETQYF,TGTGCCAGCAGCTTAAAACTAGCGGATTACCCCCAAGAGACCCAGTACTTC
TRBJ2-7,TRBV12-2,NA,NA,CASRFGTSEPYEQYF,TGTGCAAGTCGCTTCGGGACAAGCGAGCCATACGAGCAGTACTTC
TRBJ2-5,TRBV28,NA,NA,CASSLFGQQETQYF,TGTGCCAGCAGTTTATTCGGACAGCAAGAGACCCAGTACTTC
TRBJ2-1,TRBV7-2,NA,NA,CASSLQGGSYNEQFF,TGTGCCAGCAGCTTACAGGGGGGCTCCTACAATGAGCAGTTCTTC
TRBJ1-6,TRBV12-3/TRBV12-4,NA,NA,CASSRRVNSPLHF,TGTGCCAGCAGTCGGCGGGTGAATTCACCCCTCCACTTT
TRBJ1-1,TRBV12-5,NA,NA,CASGRGLITEAFF,TGTGCTAGTGGAAGAGGGTTAATCACTGAAGCTTTCTTT
TRBJ1-4,TRBV7-6,NA,TRBD1,CASSFGDRGYEKLFF,TGTGCCAGCAGCTTTGGGGACAGGGGTTATGAAAAACTGTTTTTT
TRBJ2-1,TRBV4-2,NA,TRBD2,CATSGRAHNEQFF,TGTGCCACCAGCGGGAGGGCCCACAATGAGCAGTTCTTC
TRBJ2-1,TRBV3-1/TRBV3-2,NA,NA,CASSYPEQFF,TGTGCCAGCTCGTATCCTGAGCAGTTCTTC
TRBJ2-7,TRBV7-2,NA,NA,CASSLMEGNPYEQYF,TGTGCCAGCAGCTTAATGGAGGGGAATCCCTACGAGCAGTACTTC
TRBJ2-3,TRBV6-4,NA,NA,CASSAGTSTDTQYF,TGTGCCAGCAGTGCCGGGACTAGCACAGATACGCAGTATTTT
TRBJ1-2,TRBV6-5,NA,NA,CASGPQGWDYGYTF,TGTGCCAGCGGACCCCAGGGGTGGGATTATGGCTACACCTTC
TRBJ1-3,TRBV5-5,few,TRBD1,CASSTRGQGGNTIYF,TGTGCCAGCAGCACAAGAGGACAGGGGGGAAACACCATATATTTT
TRBJ2-7,TRBV9,NA,NA,CASTPGTGTYEQYF,TGTGCCAGCACCCCTGGTACGGGAACCTACGAGCAGTACTTC
TRBJ2-3,TRBV9,NA,TRBD2,CASSVGAGRADTQYF,TGTGCCAGCAGCGTAGGGGCAGGGAGGGCAGATACGCAGTATTTT
TRBJ1-2,TRBV6-5,NA,TRBD1,CASSYSGTGVGYTF,TGTGCCAGCAGTTACTCGGGGACAGGGGTTGGCTACACCTTC
TRBJ2-3,TRBV4-1,NA,TRBD1,CASSQVKDRATDTQYF,TGCGCCAGCAGCCAAGTGAAGGACAGGGCCACAGATACGCAGTATTTT
TRBJ1-5,TRBV7-8,NA,NA,CASSLAREGQPFSYSNQPQHF,TGTGCCAGCAGCTTAGCCCGGGAAGGCCAACCCTTCTCATATAGCAATCAGCCCCAGCATTTT
TRBJ2-2,TRBV21-1,few,NA,CASSKSSSTGELFF,TGTGCCAGCAGCAAATCATCTAGCACCGGGGAGCTGTTTTTT
TRBJ2-7,TRBV10-3,NA,NA,CAISDFRSSYEQYF,TGTGCCATCAGTGATTTTAGAAGCTCCTACGAGCAGTACTTC
TRBJ2-5,TRBV4-3,NA,NA,CASSQDFRGEETQYF,TGCGCCAGCAGCCAAGATTTCAGGGGCGAAGAGACCCAGTACTTC
TRBJ2-5,TRBV5-6,NA,NA,CASSLGPGTQYF,TGTGCCAGCAGCTTGGGTCCAGGGACCCAGTACTTC
TRBJ1-2,TRBV6-5,few,TRBD1,CASRQGDRGSYGYTF,TGTGCCAGCAGGCAGGGGGACAGGGGAAGCTATGGCTACACCTTC
TRBJ2-7,TRBV4-3,NA,NA,CASSQDFSDSPIRYEQYF,TGCGCCAGCAGCCAAGATTTCTCGGACAGTCCGATTAGATACGAGCAGTACTTC
TRBJ2-5,TRBV18,NA,NA,CASSPGDQETQYF,TGTGCCAGCTCACCGGGCGATCAAGAGACCCAGTACTTC
TRBJ1-1,TRBV30,NA,NA,CAWSVSRVPDGNTEAFF,TGTGCCTGGAGTGTTAGTCGGGTTCCCGACGGTAACACTGAAGCTTTCTTT
TRBJ2-1,TRBV28,NA,NA,CASSSGTLYYEQFF,TGTGCCAGCAGTTCCGGGACACTCTACTATGAGCAGTTCTTC
TRBJ1-2,TRBV6-5,NA,NA,CASSTLGEGYTF,TGTGCCAGCAGTACGTTGGGCGAGGGCTACACCTTC
TRBJ2-5,TRBV7-9,NA,NA,CASSLGGGAQETQYF,TGTGCCAGCAGCTTAGGAGGGGGGGCCCAAGAGACCCAGTACTTC
TRBJ2-1,TRBV3-1/TRBV3-2,once,NA,CASSQGDLTYNEQFF,TGTGCCAGCAGCCAAGGAGATTTGACCTACAATGAGCAGTTCTTC
TRBJ2-7,TRBV6-1,medium-sized,TRBD2,CASSEGTSGSYEQYF,TGTGCCAGCAGTGAAGGGACTAGCGGGAGCTACGAGCAGTACTTC
TRBJ1-2,TRBV7-8,few,NA,CASSLRDRNGYTF,TGTGCCAGCAGCTTAAGAGACAGGAATGGCTACACCTTC
TRBJ2-7,TRBV27,NA,TRBD1,CASSSKIWGQGAYEQYF,TGTGCCAGCAGCTCGAAGATTTGGGGACAGGGCGCCTACGAGCAGTACTTC
TRBJ2-1,TRBV30,once,TRBD2,CAWSGLADLYNEQFF,TGTGCCTGGAGTGGACTAGCGGATTTGTACAATGAGCAGTTCTTC
TRBJ1-2,TRBV12-3/TRBV12-4,NA,NA,CASSFLVSYGYTF,TGTGCCAGCAGTTTTTTAGTTTCCTATGGCTACACCTTC
TRBJ2-1,TRBV25-1,NA,NA,CASSESHYNEQFF,TGTGCCAGCAGTGAATCCCATTACAATGAGCAGTTCTTC
TRBJ2-5,TRBV14,NA,NA,CASSPTFQGLETQYF,TGTGCCAGCAGCCCTACCTTCCAGGGACTAGAGACCCAGTACTTC
TRBJ1-1,TRBV30,NA,NA,CAWTGSTNTEAFF,TGTGCCTGGACAGGGTCTACGAACACTGAAGCTTTCTTT
TRBJ1-5,TRBV7-8,NA,TRBD1,CASSSDRAQPQHF,TGTGCCAGCAGCTCGGACAGGGCTCAGCCCCAGCATTTT
TRBJ1-2,TRBV19,few,NA,CASSGTGTRYGYTF,TGTGCCAGTAGTGGTACAGGGACGAGGTATGGCTACACCTTC
TRBJ1-4,TRBV3-1/TRBV3-2,NA,NA,CASSRGLDSEKLFF,TGTGCCAGCAGCCGGGGTTTGGACAGTGAAAAACTGTTTTTT
TRBJ2-1,TRBV6-5,NA,NA,CASSLKTGKQFF,TGTGCCAGCAGTCTTAAGACAGGTAAGCAGTTCTTC
TRBJ2-7,TRBV29-1,NA,NA,CSVGTNSYEQYF,TGCAGCGTTGGGACAAACTCCTACGAGCAGTACTTC
TRBJ2-1,TRBV14,NA,NA,CASSQVMYEQFF,TGTGCCAGCAGCCAAGTCATGTATGAGCAGTTCTTC
TRBJ2-1,TRBV12-5,NA,TRBD1,CASGPMPGQGDITPHHTVVNEQFF,TGTGCTAGTGGTCCAATGCCGGGACAGGGTGACATCACCCCCCATCACACAGTAGTCAATGAGCAGTTCTTC
TRBJ1-5,TRBV24-1,NA,NA,CATSETGNNQPQHF,TGTGCCACCAGTGAGACAGGTAACAATCAGCCCCAGCATTTT
TRBJ2-7,TRBV24-1,once,TRBD1,CATSGTGLYEQYF,TGTGCCACCTCCGGGACAGGGTTGTACGAGCAGTACTTC
TRBJ1-6,TRBV27,NA,NA,CASSPITGSWSPLHF,TGTGCCAGCAGTCCCATTACAGGGAGCTGGTCACCCCTCCACTTT
TRBJ1-1,TRBV3-1/TRBV3-2,few,TRBD1,CASSQSALGQGWTEAFF,TGTGCCAGCAGCCAATCAGCACTCGGACAGGGCTGGACTGAAGCTTTCTTT
TRBJ2-1,TRBV14,few,NA,CASSQVYGSLQWEQFF,TGTGCCAGCAGCCAAGTGTACGGGTCCTTACAATGGGAGCAGTTCTTC
TRBJ2-2,TRBV11-2,few,TRBD1,CASSFGTANTGELFF,TGTGCCAGCAGCTTCGGGACAGCGAACACCGGGGAGCTGTTTTTT
TRBJ2-3,TRBV6-2/TRBV6-3,NA,NA,CASSYGGATDTQYF,TGTGCCAGCAGTTACGGGGGGGCCACAGATACGCAGTATTTT